The 18 T cell receptor beta chains listed next were all sequenced from one sample in a study of control samples from healthy donors and cancer patients. The repertoire was sequenced with immunoSEQ multiplex PCR; TCRdb's copy has only in-frame clones and lacks some. The sample holds roughly 100,000 clones, around 89% seen once. Sequenced material: PBMCs. These receptor sequences come from a man aged 55 to 70 with lung cancer.

The chain has TRBV7-2 and TRBJ1-3; the D gene is possibly TRBD1 (5 bases). Germline V gene sequence: CDR1 SGHTA, CDR2 FQGNSA. Between the trimmed V and J ends, which lost 1 base and 8 bases, there was a span of 15 bases. There are 15 residues in the CDR3. The CDR3: CASSLGGGMGDTIYF. CDR3 nucleotide sequence: TGTGCCAGCAGCTTAGGTGGGGGGATGGGAGACACCATATATTTT.

The chain is built from TRBV6-5 and TRBJ1-2; 7 bases agree with TRBD1. CDR1 and CDR2 (germline): MNHEY, SVGAGI. This CDR3 contains 16 residues. V lost 0 bases, J lost 4 bases, and 8 bases stayed unmatched. CDR3 DNA sequence: TGTGCCAGCAGTTACTCGGGACAGACTTCGATCTATGGCTACACCTTC. It yields the protein CASSYSGQTSIYGYTF.

There are a few counts of this clone. The J gene is TRBJ2-3, the V gene TRBV7-2; D unresolved. Trimming removed 0 bases at V and 6 bases at J, with 13 bases between. In germline, CDR1 is SGHTA, CDR2 FQGNSA. CDR3 size: 15 residues. The CDR3 coding sequence is TGTGCCAGCAGCTTAGCGCTCCGAACCGGGGATACGCAGTATTTT. It is translated as CASSLALRTGDTQYF.

This sequence joins TRBV4-1 and TRBJ2-3, with 9 nucleotides matching TRBD1. The germline gives CDR1 MGHRA, CDR2 YSYEKL. J lost 0 bases, V lost 6 bases, and 7 bases had no gene match. This CDR3 contains 16 residues. The CDR3 loop is CASRNRDRASTDTQYF. The CDR3 DNA is TGCGCCAGCAGAAACCGGGACAGGGCGAGCACAGATACGCAGTATTTT.

V is TRBV11-3 and J is TRBJ2-5; D remains unclear. CDR3 length: 12 residues. V was pared by 3 bases and J by 5 bases, with 7 bases between. CDR1 and CDR2 (germline): SGHNT, YENEEA. CDR3 in DNA: TGTGCCAGCAGCTTTCTGGGGGAGACCCAGTACTTC. Translation gives CASSFLGETQYF.

The V and J genes are TRBV7-3 and TRBJ2-2, with TRBD1 matching 7 bases. Germline loops: CDR1 SGHTA, CDR2 FQGTGA. After removal of 3 bases from V and 1 base from J, the junction contained 2 bases not matched to a gene. The CDR3 extends over 15 amino acids. The CDR3 DNA is TGTGCCAGCAGCTTCCGACAGGGGAACACCGGGGAGCTGTTTTTT. This translates into CASSFRQGNTGELFF.

This clone has only one observation. J is TRBJ2-1 and V is TRBV7-9; 11 bases map to TRBD2. Germline assignment: CDR1 SEHNR and CDR2 FQNEAQ (reference sequence). The CDR3 totals 12 residues. Trimming took 2 bases from V and 12 from J; bases not matched to a gene: 0. The CDR3 nucleotides are TGTGCCAGCAGCTTACTAGCGGGGGGGCAGTTCTTC. Protein sequence: CASSLLAGGQFF.

The chain couples TRBV24-1 to TRBJ2-5, with no clear D. This CDR3 comprises 14 residues. Germline CDR1 KGHDR, CDR2 SFDVKD. V lost 4 bases to trimming and J lost 5 bases, with 13 bases between them. The CDR3 bases are TGTGCCACCAGTGACCATGGATCTCAGGAGACCCAGTACTTC. Its protein is CATSDHGSQETQYF.

The CDR3 is CAGGRTGGNQPQHF. CDR3 DNA: TGTGCCGGTGGGAGGACGGGGGGGAATCAGCCCCAGCATTTT. The V and J genes are TRBV30 and TRBJ1-5; tentative D call: TRBD1 (5 bases). CDR3 length: 14 residues. The V gene lost 8 bases and the J gene lost 4 bases, with 18 bases spanning the gap. CDR1 is GTSNPN and CDR2 is SVGIG in the germline V gene (reference sequence).

The CDR3, as DNA: TGCAGTGCTAGTCTCACTGAAGCTTTCTTT. This encodes CSASLTEAFF. V and J are TRBV20-1 and TRBJ1-1, with D uncertain. Trimming removed 3 bases from V and 4 bases from J, with 3 bases in between. The CDR3 runs 10 residues. Germline loops: CDR1 DFQATT, CDR2 SNEGSKA (reference sequence).

The V call is TRBV29-1, the J call TRBJ1-1, with D possibly being TRBD1 (6 bases). Trimming removed 4 bases at V and 8 bases at J, with 14 bases between. The germline V gene has CDR1 SQVTM and CDR2 ANQGSEA. There are 12 residues in the CDR3. CDR3 coding DNA: TGCAGCGTTGGCAAGGGGGGAGGAGAAGCTTTCTTT. Translation: CSVGKGGGEAFF.

The V call is TRBV18, the J call TRBJ2-3; 11 positions agree with TRBD2. This CDR3 contains 15 residues. Germline V gene data show CDR1 as KGHSH and CDR2 as LQKENI. Trimming at V came to 2 bases and at J to 6 bases, leaving 4 bases not matched to a gene. The CDR3 is CASSPISGGADTQYF. In DNA form, the CDR3 reads TGTGCCAGCTCACCAATTAGCGGGGGGGCGGATACGCAGTATTTT.

A single count supports this clone. The chain recombines TRBV30 with TRBJ1-2; no definite D call. The V gene lost 2 bases and the J gene lost 2 bases, with 9 bases spanning the gap. The CDR3 is made up of 13 amino acids. Germline CDR1 is GTSNPN and CDR2 is SVGIG (reference sequence). In nucleotides, the CDR3 is TGTGCCTGGAGTAGTCCGGGGAACTATGGCTACACCTTC. The encoded protein is CAWSSPGNYGYTF.

The gene calls are TRBV18 and TRBJ2-7; no clear D. Trimming removed 3 bases from V and 4 bases from J, with 13 bases in between. The CDR3 extends over 14 amino acids. CDR1 and CDR2 (germline): KGHSH, LQKENI. CDR3 bases: TGTGCCAGCTCACCCGGAGTCAGCCTATACGAGCAGTACGTC. Protein sequence: CASSPGVSLYEQYV.

V gene TRBV15 combines with J gene TRBJ1-5; a weak D match, TRBD1 (6 bases). CDR1 and CDR2 from the germline V gene are LNHNV and YYDKDF (reference sequence). Trimming removed 2 bases at V and 8 bases at J, with 19 bases between. This CDR3 has 16 residues. The CDR3 here is CATSRLTGLFLEPQHF. As DNA, the CDR3 is TGTGCCACCAGCAGATTGACAGGCTTGTTCTTGGAGCCCCAGCATTTT.

The chain is built from TRBV6-5 and TRBJ1-3, with D uncertain. Trimming took 6 bases from V and 0 from J, leaving 9 bases between them. This CDR3 is 14 amino acids long. From germline, CDR1 is MNHEY and CDR2 SVGAGI. The CDR3 DNA follows: TGTGCCAGCAGGGCGGAGATCTCTGGAAACACCATATATTTT. Translation: CASRAEISGNTIYF.

This chain uses TRBV7-2 with TRBJ1-3; D unclear. Trimming stripped 5 bases from V and 4 bases from J, with 12 bases between. Germline V CDR1 and CDR2: SGHTA, FQGNSA. The CDR3 loop spans 14 amino acids. CDR3 sequence (DNA): TGTGCCAGCAGCCAAGATTACTTCGGAAACACCATATATTTT. Its translation is CASSQDYFGNTIYF.

The gene calls are TRBV3-1 (or the pseudogene TRBV3-2) and TRBJ1-4; weak D call: TRBD1 (6 bases). Germline values: CDR1 LGHDT, CDR2 YNNKEL (reference sequence). There are 16 residues in the CDR3. Trimming pared 4 bases from V and 7 bases from J, leaving 19 bases between. The CDR3 DNA reads as TGTGCCAGCAGCCCTTTCGGGACACCAGTTACTGAAAAACTGTTTTTT. This encodes CASSPFGTPVTEKLFF.